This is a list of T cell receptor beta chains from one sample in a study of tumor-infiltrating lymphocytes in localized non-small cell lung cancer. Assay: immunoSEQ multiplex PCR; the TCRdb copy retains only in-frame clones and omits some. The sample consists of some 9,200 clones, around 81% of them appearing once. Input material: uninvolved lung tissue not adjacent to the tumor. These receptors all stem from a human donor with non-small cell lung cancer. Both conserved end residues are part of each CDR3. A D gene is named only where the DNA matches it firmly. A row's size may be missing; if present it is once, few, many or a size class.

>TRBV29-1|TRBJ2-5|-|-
TGCAGCGCGAAACAGACGTTCCAAGAGACCCAGTACTTC
CSAKQTFQETQYF
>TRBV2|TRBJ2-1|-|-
TGTGCCAGCAGTAAGGAGCAGGGGCAGTATGAGCAGTTCTTC
CASSKEQGQYEQFF
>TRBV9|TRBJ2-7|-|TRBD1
TGTGCCAGCAGTAACCCGGGACAGGGGGATTACGAGCAGTACTTC
CASSNPGQGDYEQYF
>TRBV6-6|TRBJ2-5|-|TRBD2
TGTGCCAGCAGAACCGGGACTAGAACGTGGGAGCAGTACTTC
CASRTGTRTWEQYF
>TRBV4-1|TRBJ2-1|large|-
TGCGCCAGCAGCCAAGAGGGCGGTGAGCAGTTCTTC
CASSQEGGEQFF
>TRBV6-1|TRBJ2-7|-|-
TGTGCCAGCAGTGGTACAGGTATGCCCCCCTACGAGCAGTACTTC
CASSGTGMPPYEQYF
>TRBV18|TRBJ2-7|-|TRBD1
TGTGCCAGCTCACAGGGGACCAGGGGGAGAGAGCAGTACTTC
CASSQGTRGREQYF
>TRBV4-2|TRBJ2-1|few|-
TGTGCCAGCAGCCAAGAAATCGGAGTGGGGAATGAGCAGTTCTTC
CASSQEIGVGNEQFF
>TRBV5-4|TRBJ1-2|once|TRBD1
TGTGCCAGCAGCGTCGACAGGGGAGTCCAAGGTGGCTACACCTTC
CASSVDRGVQGGYTF
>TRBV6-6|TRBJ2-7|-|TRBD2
TGTGCCAGCAGACAACTAGCGGGGGGCTCCGAGCAGTACTTC
CASRQLAGGSEQYF
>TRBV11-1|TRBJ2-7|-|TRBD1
TGTGCCAGCAGCTTAGAACAGGGGGCGGACTACGAGCAGTACTTC
CASSLEQGADYEQYF
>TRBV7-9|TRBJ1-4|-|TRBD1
TGTGCCAGCAGCTATTACAGGGGGCTAAATGAAAAACTGTTTTTT
CASSYYRGLNEKLFF
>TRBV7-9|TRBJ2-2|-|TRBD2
TGTGCCAGCAGCCGGAGAGGGACTAGCTTAAGGGTACCCGGGGAGCTGTTTTTT
CASSRRGTSLRVPGELFF
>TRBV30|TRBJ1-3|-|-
TGTGCCTGGTCCTCCGGGACATCCCCTGGAAACACCATATATTTT
CAWSSGTSPGNTIYF